One and the same sample provided the 29 T cell receptor beta chains below, sequenced in a study of T cells in Graves' hyperthyroidism and ophthalmopathy (dated by TCRdb to between 2018 and 2021). The library relied on multiplex PCR. TCRdb names Illumina HiSeq 2000 as the instrument used. Amplification of TCR beta CDR3 regions was carried out from RNA transcripts. The first round of RT-PCR for the TCR CDR3 was performed with the HTBI primer set and the Qiagen OneStep RT-PCR kit. TCRdb applied fastp at Q25 and MiXCR to the public reads, then kept only in-frame beta chains. All rows with the same CDR3 protein become a single entry with the most common DNA and genes. This sample gives hundreds of thousands of distinct CDR3 sequences in total; about 45% of them show up just once. Nearly 8.5% of the sample is in the top ten clones. What was sequenced was peripheral blood or thyroid tissue (not recorded which). These receptors were obtained from a woman younger than 35 with Graves' hyperthyroidism. Donor details come from another sample of the same person, matched by shared clones.

A word on this clonotype: Possible read error: a much larger clone is one base away. The chain joins TRBV20-1 to TRBJ2-7; no reliable D call. Germline lookup yields CDR1 DFQATT and CDR2 SNEGSKA (reference sequence). The length of the CDR3 is 11 residues. The CDR3 spells CSASGTYEQHF. The CDR3 region has the DNA TGCAGTGCTAGTGGTACCTACGAGCAGCACTTC.

In this sample, this clonotype turned up a few times. This rearrangement joins TRBV19 to TRBJ1-5; unclear D gene. From germline, CDR1 is LNHDA and CDR2 SQIVND (reference sequence). This CDR3 has 15 amino acids. V was cut by 6 bases and J by 1 base, with 13 bases left in between. Here the CDR3 reads CASSSQTLSNQPQHF. For the CDR3, the DNA is TGTGCCAGTAGCTCGCAGACGCTCAGCAATCAGCCCCAGCATTTT.

The chain is built from TRBV7-9 and TRBJ1-3, with D uncertain. The CDR3 covers 12 residues. CDR1 and CDR2 from the germline V gene are SEHNR and FQNEAQ (reference sequence). V was clipped by 6 bases and J by 3 bases, with 6 bases between them. CDR3 DNA: TGTGCCAGCAGTGGGAATGGAAACACCATATATTTT. It translates to CASSGNGNTIYF.

The V gene is TRBV7-9, the J gene TRBJ1-1, with D unclear. Germline assignment: CDR1 SEHNR and CDR2 FQNEAQ (reference sequence). The CDR3 sequence is 15 residues long. Trimming took 3 bases from V and 1 from J, leaving 12 bases between them. CDR3 residues: CASSLVLSRNTEAFF. The CDR3 DNA sequence: TGTGCCAGCAGCTTGGTCTTGTCTCGGAACACTGAAGCTTTCTTT.

This clonotype was seen just once. This chain joins TRBV7-3 and TRBJ1-4; D possibly corresponds to TRBD1 (6 bases). The CDR3 contains 15 residues. V dropped 5 bases and J dropped 0 bases, with 10 bases sitting between them. Germline V CDR1 and CDR2: SGHTA, FQGTGA. CDR3 region: CASSGGAATNEKLFF. The CDR3 nucleotides are TGTGCCAGCAGCGGGGGGGCGGCAACTAATGAAAAACTGTTTTTT.

V is TRBV11-1 and J is TRBJ1-2; D unresolved. From germline, CDR1 is SGHAT and CDR2 FQDESV (reference sequence). The V end was cut by 2 bases, the J end by 8 bases, with 18 bases between. CDR3 size: 15 residues. CDR3 sequence reads: CASSLWRTRAEGYTF. In DNA form, the CDR3 reads TGTGCCAGCAGCTTATGGCGGACTCGTGCTGAGGGCTACACCTTC.

This chain joins TRBV6-1 and TRBJ1-2; 12 bases fit TRBD1. CDR1 is MNHNS and CDR2 is SASEGT in the germline V gene. This CDR3 spans 13 amino acids. Germline trimming cut 8 bases from V and 7 bases from J; bases unmatched to any gene: 5. The CDR3 here is CASWDRGLAGYTF. The CDR3 region has the DNA TGTGCCAGCTGGGACAGGGGGCTGGCTGGCTACACCTTC.

The chain carries TRBV19 and TRBJ1-5; D is perhaps TRBD1 (5 bases). This CDR3 comprises 12 residues. V lost 11 bases to trimming and J lost 2 bases, with 10 bases between them. Germline loops: CDR1 LNHDA, CDR2 SQIVND (reference sequence). The CDR3 protein is CASGERNQPQHF. The CDR3 DNA reads as TGTGCCTCGGGGGAGCGCAATCAGCCCCAGCATTTT.

CDR3 bases: TGTGCCAGCAGTTCCGCTTACAAGAACTATGGCTACACCTTC. Protein product: CASSSAYKNYGYTF. This sequence joins TRBV2 and TRBJ1-2; D gene ambiguous. Deletions cut 5 bases from V and 2 bases from J, with 12 bases between. The CDR3 consists of 14 residues. In germline, CDR1 is SNHLY, CDR2 FYNNEI.

This clonotype has only a few counts. The chain employs TRBV7-8 and TRBJ2-7, with D uncertain. The V end lost 4 bases, the J end lost 5 bases, and 15 bases lay between the germline ends. Germline CDR1 SGHVS, CDR2 FQNEAQ. This CDR3 region has 14 residues. CDR3: CASSSSRVSNEQYF. DNA for the CDR3: TGTGCCAGCAGCTCGTCTAGGGTGTCTAACGAGCAGTACTTC. The full variable domain, rest sourced from reference TRBV7-8 and TRBJ2-7, is GAGVSQSPRYKVAKRGQDVALRCDPISGHVSLFWYQQALGQGPEFLTYFQNEAQLDKSGLPSDRFFAERPEGSVSTLKIQRTQQEDSAVYLCASSSSRVSNEQYFGPGTRLTVT.

The chain is built from TRBV7-2 and TRBJ1-1; D remains unclear. Germline values: CDR1 SGHTA, CDR2 FQGNSA. The CDR3 loop spans 13 amino acids. Trimming stripped 7 bases from V and 7 bases from J, with 16 bases between. The CDR3 DNA is TGTGCCAGCACCGAGCCGGGGATTGGTGAAGCTTTCTTT. This translates into CASTEPGIGEAFF.

This clonotype was observed at least ten times. The genes are TRBV29-1 and TRBJ1-1, with D possibly being TRBD1 (6 bases). Germline values: CDR1 SQVTM, CDR2 ANQGSEA. This CDR3 comprises 12 residues. The DNA of the CDR3 is TGCAGTTTAGGGGACAAGAACACTGAAGCTTTCTTT. It specifies CSLGDKNTEAFF. Combining the CDR3 with reference TRBV29-1 and TRBJ1-1 gives the whole variable domain SAVISQKPSRDICQRGTSLTIQCQVDSQVTMMFWYRQQPGQSLTLIATANQGSEATYESGFVIDKFPISRPNLTFSTLTVSNMSPEDSSIYLCSLGDKNTEAFFGQGTRLTVV.

This clonotype has a single count. This rearrangement joins TRBV7-2 to TRBJ2-7; D might be TRBD1 (6 bases). Trimming cost V 5 bases and J 1 base, with 15 bases left between them. The germline CDR1 and CDR2 sequences are SGHTA and FQGNSA. The CDR3 runs 15 residues. The CDR3 here is CASSPSQGLSYEQYF. The CDR3 DNA reads TGTGCCAGCAGCCCCAGCCAGGGGTTATCCTACGAGCAGTACTTC.

This clonotype showed up many times. One end of the junction does not line up with germline, which may come from a read error. The chain couples TRBV2 to TRBJ1-1, with a tentative D call TRBD1 (6 bases). There are 11 residues in the CDR3. CDR1 is SNHLY and CDR2 is FYNNEI in the germline V gene. CDR3 nucleotide sequence: TGTGCCAGCAGTGGTATGACAGGATCCGTCTTT. Its protein product is CASSGMTGSVF.

This clonotype was found many times. V and J are TRBV7-9 and TRBJ1-1, with D perhaps TRBD1 (6 bases). The germline gives CDR1 SEHNR, CDR2 FQNEAQ (reference sequence). The CDR3 length is 12 residues. Deletions cut 5 bases from V and 6 bases from J, with 10 bases between. CDR3 amino acids: CASSLGQPEAFF. CDR3 nucleotides: TGTGCCAGCAGCCTCGGACAGCCTGAAGCTTTCTTT.

The V and J genes are TRBV2 and TRBJ2-7, with a possible D match to TRBD1 (7 bases). The V gene lost 4 bases and the J gene lost 5 bases, with 15 bases spanning the gap. The V gene's germline CDR1 is SNHLY and CDR2 FYNNEI. CDR3 length: 14 amino acids. In nucleotides, the CDR3 is TGTGCCAGCAGTGCCAGCAGCAGGGGGGACGAGCAGTACTTC. This translates into CASSASSRGDEQYF.

The CDR3 reads CASSETGFGYTF. Written as DNA, the CDR3 is TGCGCCAGCAGTGAGACAGGTTTCGGCTACACCTTC. The chain recombines TRBV10-2 with TRBJ1-2; tentatively, D is TRBD1 (5 bases). V was clipped by 2 bases and J by 8 bases, with 9 bases between them. CDR3 size: 12 residues. Germline loops: CDR1 WSHSY, CDR2 SAAADI.

CDR3 loop: CASRTGQGVGNTEAFF. The CDR3 nucleotides read TGTGCCAGCAGAACAGGACAGGGGGTCGGGAACACTGAAGCTTTCTTT. V and J are TRBV7-9 and TRBJ1-1, with TRBD1 identical over 10 bases. The length of the CDR3 is 16 residues. Losses at the gene ends were 6 bases for V and 1 base for J; bases not matched to a gene: 8. Germline assignment: CDR1 SEHNR and CDR2 FQNEAQ (reference sequence). Full variable domain (remainder filled in from reference TRBV7-9 and TRBJ1-1): DTGVSQNPRHKITKRGQNVTFRCDPISEHNRLYWYRQTLGQGPEFLTYFQNEAQLEKSRLLSDRFSAERPKGSFSTLEIQRTEQGDSAMYLCASRTGQGVGNTEAFFGQGTRLTVV.

The J gene is TRBJ1-4, the V gene TRBV29-1; 9 bases match TRBD1. This CDR3 is 12 amino acids long. Germline V lookup: CDR1 SQVTM, CDR2 ANQGSEA. V shed 7 bases, J shed 6 bases, and the junction held 3 bases outside the gene matches. Written as DNA, the CDR3 is TGCAGCGCTAGACAGGGGGATGAAAAACTGTTTTTT. Translation gives CSARQGDEKLFF.

The chain is built from TRBV10-3 and TRBJ2-7; D tentatively fits TRBD1 or TRBD2 (5 bases each). Looked up from germline, CDR1 is ENHRY and CDR2 is SYGVKD. V gave up 1 base and J gave up 0 bases, with 10 bases separating them. The CDR3 extends over 15 amino acids. The CDR3 sequence is CAISEFVGTSYEQYF. The CDR3 nucleotides read TGTGCCATCAGTGAGTTCGTGGGGACCTCCTACGAGCAGTACTTC.

This sequence joins TRBV7-2 and TRBJ2-6; D not certain. This CDR3 has 14 residues. Germline V gene sequence: CDR1 SGHTA, CDR2 FQGNSA. Trimming removed 6 bases at V and 2 bases at J, with 8 bases between. Here the CDR3 reads CASSHTPGANVLTF. The CDR3 nucleotides read TGTGCCAGCAGTCACACTCCTGGGGCCAACGTCCTGACTTTC. The variable domain in full, completed from reference TRBV7-2 and TRBJ2-6, reads GAGVSQSPSNKVTEKGKDVELRCDPISGHTALYWYRQSLGQGLEFLIYFQGNSAPDKSGLPSDRFSAERTGGSVSTLTIQRTQQEDSAVYLCASSHTPGANVLTFGAGSRLTVL.

This clonotype has only a few counts. V and J are TRBV7-3 and TRBJ1-4; a weak D match, TRBD1 (5 bases). Between the trimmed V and J ends, which lost 3 bases and 8 bases, there was a span of 13 bases. This CDR3 is 14 amino acids long. Germline loops: CDR1 SGHTA, CDR2 FQGTGA. CDR3 sequence (DNA): TGTGCCAGCAGCTTGGAGGGGCAGGAGGAAAAACTGTTTTTT. As protein: CASSLEGQEEKLFF.

A few counts support this clonotype. V and J are TRBV20-1 and TRBJ1-2, with D possibly being TRBD1 (5 bases). The CDR3 length is 16 residues. Germline assignment: CDR1 DFQATT and CDR2 SNEGSKA (reference sequence). Trimming cost V 0 bases and J 0 bases, with 14 bases left between them. The CDR3 here is CSARDPYWGTNYGYTF. The CDR3 region has the DNA TGCAGTGCTAGAGACCCCTATTGGGGCACTAACTATGGCTACACCTTC.

The J gene is TRBJ1-1, the V gene TRBV29-1, with D tentatively TRBD1 (6 bases). This CDR3 is built from 15 residues. Trimming pared 8 bases from V and 0 bases from J, leaving 19 bases between. Per the germline V gene, CDR1 is SQVTM and CDR2 is ANQGSEA. CDR3 protein: CSPSDWGHLNTEAFF. The CDR3, as DNA: TGCAGCCCCTCCGATTGGGGACACCTGAACACTGAAGCTTTCTTT.

This clonotype was detected a few times. The chain uses TRBV19 and TRBJ2-7, with 7 nucleotides matching TRBD2. From germline, CDR1 is LNHDA and CDR2 SQIVND (reference sequence). Trimming removed 7 bases from V and 1 base from J; junction bases left unmatched: 10. The CDR3 spans 15 residues. The CDR3 nucleotides read TGTGCCAGTACCGGGGCACCGGGAGGTTCCTACGAGCAGTACTTC. Its protein is CASTGAPGGSYEQYF. Full variable domain (remainder filled in from reference TRBV19 and TRBJ2-7): DGGITQSPKYLFRKEGQNVTLSCEQNLNHDAMYWYRQDPGQGLRLIYYSQIVNDFQKGDIAEGYSVSREKKESFPLTVTSAQKNPTAFYLCASTGAPGGSYEQYFGPGTRLTVT.

The rearrangement links TRBV7-3 to TRBJ2-2, with unresolved D. Deletions cut 11 bases from V and 2 bases from J, with 12 bases between. Germline CDR1 and CDR2: SGHTA and FQGTGA. CDR3 length: 13 residues. CDR3 DNA sequence: TGTGCCTGGAGTTACCAAAACACCGGGGAGCTGTTTTTT. Its protein is CAWSYQNTGELFF.

The genes are TRBV2 and TRBJ1-2; D not certain. The V gene's germline CDR1 is SNHLY and CDR2 FYNNEI. The CDR3 spans 12 residues. Trimming took off 4 bases at V and 9 bases at J, with 12 bases between the two ends. The CDR3 loop is CASSVILRSYTF. In DNA, the CDR3 is TGTGCCAGCAGTGTAATACTGAGGAGCTACACCTTC.

The rearrangement links TRBV20-1 to TRBJ2-5, with TRBD2 identical over 7 bases. From germline, CDR1 is DFQATT and CDR2 SNEGSKA (reference sequence). With 5 bases clipped from V and 5 bases from J, the junction kept 8 bases outside the gene matches. The CDR3 covers 13 residues. CDR3 residues: CSAQTSTRETQYF. The DNA of the CDR3 is TGCAGTGCTCAGACTAGCACTCGGGAGACCCAGTACTTC.

Comments on this clonotype: One end of the junction does not line up with germline, which may come from a read error. The V and J genes are TRBV6-5 and TRBJ2-5; 11 bases match TRBD1. Germline CDR1 and CDR2: MNHEY and SVGAGI. The CDR3 contains 14 residues. This chain's CDR3 is CAISYGTGGKTQYF. CDR3 coding DNA: TGTGCCATCAGTTACGGGACAGGGGGAAAGACCCAGTACTTC.